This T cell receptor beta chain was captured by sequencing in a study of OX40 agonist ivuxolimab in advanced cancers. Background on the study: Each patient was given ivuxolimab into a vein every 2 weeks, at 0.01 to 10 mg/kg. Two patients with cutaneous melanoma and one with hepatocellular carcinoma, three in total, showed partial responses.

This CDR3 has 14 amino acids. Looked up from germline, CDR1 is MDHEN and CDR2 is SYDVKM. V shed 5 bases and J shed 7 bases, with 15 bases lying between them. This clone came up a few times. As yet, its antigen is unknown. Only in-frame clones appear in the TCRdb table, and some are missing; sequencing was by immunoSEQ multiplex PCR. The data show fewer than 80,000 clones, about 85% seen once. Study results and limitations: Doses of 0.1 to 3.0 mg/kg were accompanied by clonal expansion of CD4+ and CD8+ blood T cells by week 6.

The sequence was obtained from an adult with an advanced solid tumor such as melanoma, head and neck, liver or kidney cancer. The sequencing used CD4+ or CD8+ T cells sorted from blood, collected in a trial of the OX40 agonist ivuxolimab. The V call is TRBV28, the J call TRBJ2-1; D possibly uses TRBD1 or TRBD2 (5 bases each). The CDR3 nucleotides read TGTGCCAGCAGTATCCCGGGACGAGGGAATGAGCAGTTCTTC. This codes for CASSIPGRGNEQFF.